The present T cell receptor beta chain was sequenced within a study of identical twins. Germline-derived CDR1 and CDR2 are MNHNS and SASEGT. There are 14 residues in the CDR3. V lost 7 bases, J lost 1 base, and 13 bases lay in between. After template switching added a universal primer site, the resulting cDNA carried unique molecular identifiers. TCRdb recomputed calls from the 5' RACE reads with MiXCR, one row per CDR3 protein. Of around 230,000 distinct CDR3 sequences listed, roughly a tenth are singletons. This clonotype was counted many times. Everyone who gave samples was a healthy Caucasian. Sequencing was performed on memory (CD45RO+) T cells sorted from blood. The rearrangement links TRBV6-1 to TRBJ1-1; D may be TRBD1 (5 bases). The receptor's source is a young woman in good health. The CDR3 nucleotides read TGTGCCAGCAAACCGGGGCCCGAGAACACTGAAGCTTTCTTT. It is translated as CASKPGPENTEAFF.